The 17 T cell receptor beta chains below were found in one sample sequenced in a study of OX40 agonist ivuxolimab in advanced cancers. The data were produced by immunoSEQ multiplex PCR, yet TCRdb's version contains in-frame clones alone and is incomplete. The table lists roughly 86,000 clones, roughly 90% of them singletons. Sample: CD4+ or CD8+ T cells sorted from blood, taken in a trial of the OX40 agonist ivuxolimab. Receptors originate from an adult with an advanced solid tumor such as melanoma, head and neck, liver or kidney cancer.

The chain has TRBV9 and TRBJ2-3; 14 positions match TRBD2. The CDR3 spans 17 residues. J was trimmed by 4 bases and V by 0 bases; bases with no gene match: 4. Per germline, CDR1 SGDLS and CDR2 YYNGEE. The CDR3 reads CASSVAGTSGRSDTQYF. The CDR3 coding sequence is TGTGCCAGCAGCGTAGCCGGGACTAGCGGGAGATCAGATACGCAGTATTTT. Full variable domain (missing parts from reference TRBV9 and TRBJ2-3): DSGVTQTPKHLITATGQRVTLRCSPRSGDLSVYWYQQSLDQGLQFLIQYYNGEERAKGNILERFSAQQFPDLHSELNLSSLELGDSALYFCASSVAGTSGRSDTQYFGPGTRLTVL.

J is TRBJ1-2 and V is TRBV6-1, with no clear D. The germline V gene has CDR1 MNHNS and CDR2 SASEGT. With 0 bases removed from V and 7 bases from J, the gap between germline ends came to 15 bases. CDR3 length: 15 amino acids. The CDR3 DNA reads as TGTGCCAGCAGTGAAGCGATGGACCCGGCAGGTGGCTACACCTTC. As protein: CASSEAMDPAGGYTF.

The chain is built from TRBV7-9 and TRBJ1-4, with a tentative D call TRBD1 (5 bases). V was clipped by 1 base and J by 7 bases, with 13 bases between them. Germline values: CDR1 SEHNR, CDR2 FQNEAQ (reference sequence). This CDR3 is 15 amino acids long. The CDR3 sequence: CASSLDGGTSEKLFF. The DNA for the CDR3 is TGTGCCAGCAGCTTAGATGGGGGGACGAGTGAAAAACTGTTTTTT.

V gene TRBV7-8 combines with J gene TRBJ1-5; D possibly corresponds to TRBD1 (5 bases). Trimming left V 5 bases short and J 7 bases short, with 12 bases between. CDR1 is SGHVS and CDR2 is FQNEAQ in the germline V gene. The CDR3 is 13 residues long. In DNA, the CDR3 is TGTGCCAGCAGCCAAGCGACAGACCAGCCCCAGCATTTT. It encodes CASSQATDQPQHF.

This clone was counted once. The gene calls are TRBV27 and TRBJ2-7; TRBD2 is a possible D gene (5 bases). Germline values: CDR1 MNHEY, CDR2 SMNVEV (reference sequence). The germline V and J ends were trimmed by 6 bases and 3 bases, with 15 bases remaining between them. The length of the CDR3 is 14 residues. DNA of the CDR3: TGTGCCAGCAGGTCTACGGGATGGGGCTACGAGCAGTACTTC. This codes for CASRSTGWGYEQYF.

This clone was observed a handful of times. The chain combines TRBV4-2 with TRBJ1-5, with a tentative D call TRBD1 (6 bases). This CDR3 contains 14 residues. V was cut by 3 bases and J by 3 bases, with 9 bases left in between. Germline loops: CDR1 LGHNA, CDR2 YNFKEQ. The DNA for the CDR3 is TGTGCCAGCAGCCAGCAGGGGATCAATCAGCCCCAGCATTTT. Translated, it gives CASSQQGINQPQHF.

The chain is built from TRBV7-9 and TRBJ2-3; D is perhaps TRBD1 or TRBD2 (5 bases each). The CDR3 totals 16 residues. The V gene's germline CDR1 is SEHNR and CDR2 FQNEAQ (reference sequence). With 2 bases removed from V and 2 bases from J, the gap between germline ends came to 14 bases. The CDR3 nucleotides are TGTGCCAGCAGCTTAAGGGGTACGGGGAACACAGATACGCAGTATTTT. This codes for CASSLRGTGNTDTQYF.

The chain couples TRBV27 to TRBJ2-1; a weak D match, TRBD2 (5 bases). The germline V gene has CDR1 MNHEY and CDR2 SMNVEV (reference sequence). The CDR3 runs to 16 residues. V lost 5 bases to trimming and J lost 8 bases, with 22 bases between them. CDR3 loop: CASSTPTRVGYDEQFF. CDR3 in DNA: TGTGCCAGCAGTACACCAACTAGAGTAGGGTACGATGAGCAGTTCTTC.

The chain links TRBV28 to TRBJ2-1; 7 bases match TRBD1. J gave up 7 bases and V 6 bases, and 12 bases lay outside the gene matches. Per the germline V gene, CDR1 is MDHEN and CDR2 is SYDVKM. The CDR3 extends over 15 amino acids. CDR3 amino acids: CASSYGTAARNEQFF. The CDR3 bases are TGTGCCAGCAGCTATGGGACAGCAGCTAGGAATGAGCAGTTCTTC.

The rearrangement uses TRBV10-3 and TRBJ2-3; TRBD2 aligns across 9 bases. This CDR3 has 16 amino acids. CDR1 and CDR2 (germline): ENHRY, SYGVKD. The V gene end was trimmed by 8 bases and the J gene end by 0 bases; junction bases not matched to a gene: 9. CDR3 coding DNA: TGTGCCATCGGACTTGTAGCGGGAGCTAGCACAGATACGCAGTATTTT. Its translation is CAIGLVAGASTDTQYF.

This chain connects TRBV5-1 to TRBJ1-3, with a weak D call TRBD1 (6 bases). Between the trimmed V and J ends, which lost 2 bases and 0 bases, there was a span of 15 bases. The germline V gene has CDR1 SGHRS and CDR2 YFSETQ. There are 17 residues in the CDR3. This CDR3 reads CASSFGTTGISGNTIYF. DNA for the CDR3: TGCGCCAGCAGCTTCGGGACTACAGGGATCTCTGGAAACACCATATATTTT.

The rearrangement links TRBV6-4 to TRBJ1-2; D gene uncertain. Trimming pared 1 base from V and 6 bases from J, leaving 18 bases between. The CDR3 length is 16 residues. The V gene's germline CDR1 is MRHNA and CDR2 SNTAGT. The CDR3, as DNA: TGTGCCAGCAGTGACTTCCCAGCCAGGCCAAGCGATGGCTACACCTTC. Its translation is CASSDFPARPSDGYTF.

This chain links TRBV19 with TRBJ2-7, with D tentatively TRBD1 or TRBD2 (5 bases each). The CDR3 contains 13 residues. V dropped 9 bases and J dropped 1 base, with 13 bases sitting between them. Per the germline V gene, CDR1 is LNHDA and CDR2 is SQIVND (reference sequence). The CDR3: CASQGRGSYEQYF. DNA of the CDR3: TGTGCCAGCCAGGGACGGGGTTCCTACGAGCAGTACTTC.

The chain employs TRBV4-2 and TRBJ2-7; the match to TRBD1 covers 11 bases. Germline CDR1 and CDR2: LGHNA and YNFKEQ. The V and J ends lost 4 bases and 2 bases, in that order; junction bases with no gene match: 7. The CDR3 loop spans 16 amino acids. The CDR3 loop is CASSPAGGQGAYEQYF. CDR3 sequence (DNA): TGTGCCAGCAGCCCAGCTGGGGGACAGGGGGCCTACGAGCAGTACTTC.

This chain connects TRBV7-2 to TRBJ2-3; TRBD1 agrees at 9 bases. V was pared by 4 bases and J by 1 base, with 6 bases of the junction left unmatched. The CDR3 runs to 16 residues. Germline V gene lookup returns CDR1 SGHTA and CDR2 FQGNSA. CDR3 DNA: TGTGCCAGCAGCTCCCGGAGACAGGGGGGCACAGATACGCAGTATTTT. Translated: CASSSRRQGGTDTQYF. Based on the CDR3 plus reference TRBV7-2 and TRBJ2-3, the full variable domain is GAGVSQSPSNKVTEKGKDVELRCDPISGHTALYWYRQSLGQGLEFLIYFQGNSAPDKSGLPSDRFSAERTGGSVSTLTIQRTQQEDSAVYLCASSSRRQGGTDTQYFGPGTRLTVL.

V and J are TRBV7-3 and TRBJ2-5; D unresolved. CDR3 length equals 13 residues. Trimming shortened V by 0 bases and J by 2 bases, and 4 bases separated the two germline ends. Germline-derived CDR1 and CDR2 are SGHTA and FQGTGA. CDR3 sequence: CASSLTPQETQYF. The CDR3 DNA reads TGTGCCAGCAGCTTAACGCCTCAAGAGACCCAGTACTTC.

CDR3 in DNA: TGTGCCAGCAGCTTGGCCGGGACAGCTGAAAAACTGTTTTTT. Translating gives CASSLAGTAEKLFF. The genes are TRBV5-4 and TRBJ1-4; 7 bases are shared with TRBD1. V shed 0 bases, J shed 7 bases, and the junction held 3 bases outside the gene matches. In germline, CDR1 is SGHNT, CDR2 YYREEE (reference sequence). The CDR3 totals 14 residues.